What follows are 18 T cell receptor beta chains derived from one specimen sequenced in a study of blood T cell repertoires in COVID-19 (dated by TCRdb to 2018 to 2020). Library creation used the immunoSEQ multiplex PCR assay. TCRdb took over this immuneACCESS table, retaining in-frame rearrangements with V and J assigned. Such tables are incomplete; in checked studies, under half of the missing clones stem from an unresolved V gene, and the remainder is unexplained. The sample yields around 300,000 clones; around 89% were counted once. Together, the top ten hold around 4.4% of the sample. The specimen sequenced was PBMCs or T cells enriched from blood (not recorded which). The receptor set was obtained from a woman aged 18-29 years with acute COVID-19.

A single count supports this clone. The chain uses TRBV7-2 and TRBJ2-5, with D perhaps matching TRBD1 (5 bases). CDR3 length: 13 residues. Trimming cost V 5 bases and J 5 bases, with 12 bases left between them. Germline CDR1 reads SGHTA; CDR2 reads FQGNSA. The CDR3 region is CASSPGPQETQYF. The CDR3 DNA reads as TGTGCCAGCAGCCCAGGGCCCCAGGAGACCCAGTACTTC.

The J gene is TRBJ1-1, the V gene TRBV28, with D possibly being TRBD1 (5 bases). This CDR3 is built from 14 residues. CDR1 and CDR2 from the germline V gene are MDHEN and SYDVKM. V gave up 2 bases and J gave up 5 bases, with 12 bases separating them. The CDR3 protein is CASSLGGMGTEAFF. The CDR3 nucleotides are TGTGCCAGCAGTTTAGGGGGGATGGGAACTGAAGCTTTCTTT.

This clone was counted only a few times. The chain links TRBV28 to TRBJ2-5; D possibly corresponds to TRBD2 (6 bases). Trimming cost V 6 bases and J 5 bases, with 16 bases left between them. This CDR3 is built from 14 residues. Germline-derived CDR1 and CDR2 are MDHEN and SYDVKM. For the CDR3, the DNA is TGTGCCAGCAGGCCACCCGGACTACAGGAGACCCAGTACTTC. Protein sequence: CASRPPGLQETQYF. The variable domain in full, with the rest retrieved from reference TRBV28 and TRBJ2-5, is DVKVTQSSRYLVKRTGEKVFLECVQDMDHENMFWYRQDPGLGLRLIYFSYDVKMKEKGDIPEGYSVSREKKERFSLILESASTNQTSMYLCASRPPGLQETQYFGPGTRLLVL.

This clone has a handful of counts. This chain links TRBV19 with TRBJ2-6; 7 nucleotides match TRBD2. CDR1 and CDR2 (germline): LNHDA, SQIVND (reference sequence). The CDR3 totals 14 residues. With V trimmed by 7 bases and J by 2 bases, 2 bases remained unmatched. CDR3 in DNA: TGTGCCAGTAAGCGGGAAACTGGGGCCAACGTCCTGACTTTC. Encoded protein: CASKRETGANVLTF.

CDR3 residues: CASRGGGPSLFF. CDR3 bases: TGTGCCAGCAGAGGGGGGGGTCCATCGCTGTTTTTT. The rearrangement joins TRBV28 to TRBJ2-2; perhaps TRBD2 as D (7 bases). The CDR3 runs to 12 residues. Germline CDR1 MDHEN, CDR2 SYDVKM. The V and J ends lost 6 bases and 13 bases respectively, with 15 bases between them.

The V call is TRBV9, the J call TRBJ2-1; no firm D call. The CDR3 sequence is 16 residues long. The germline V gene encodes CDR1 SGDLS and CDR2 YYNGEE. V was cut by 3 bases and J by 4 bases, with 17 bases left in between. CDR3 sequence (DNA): TGTGCCAGCAGCGGTGCCCGAAGTTCAGGTTACAATGAGCAGTTCTTC. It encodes CASSGARSSGYNEQFF. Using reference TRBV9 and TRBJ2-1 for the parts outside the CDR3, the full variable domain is DSGVTQTPKHLITATGQRVTLRCSPRSGDLSVYWYQQSLDQGLQFLIQYYNGEERAKGNILERFSAQQFPDLHSELNLSSLELGDSALYFCASSGARSSGYNEQFFGPGTRLTVL.

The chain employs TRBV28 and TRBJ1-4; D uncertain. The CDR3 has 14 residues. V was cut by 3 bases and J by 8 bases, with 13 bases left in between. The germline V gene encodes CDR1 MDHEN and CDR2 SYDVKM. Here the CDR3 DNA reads TGTGCCAGCAGTTTTGGGCAGATAGGCGAAAAACTGTTTTTT. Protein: CASSFGQIGEKLFF. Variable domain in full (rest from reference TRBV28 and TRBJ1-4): DVKVTQSSRYLVKRTGEKVFLECVQDMDHENMFWYRQDPGLGLRLIYFSYDVKMKEKGDIPEGYSVSREKKERFSLILESASTNQTSMYLCASSFGQIGEKLFFGSGTQLSVL.

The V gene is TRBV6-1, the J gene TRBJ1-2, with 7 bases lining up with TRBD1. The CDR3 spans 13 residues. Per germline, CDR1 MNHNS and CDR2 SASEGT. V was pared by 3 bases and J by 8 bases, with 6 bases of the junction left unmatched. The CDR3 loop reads CASSDETGKGYTF. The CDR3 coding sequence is TGTGCCAGCAGTGACGAGACAGGGAAGGGCTACACCTTC.

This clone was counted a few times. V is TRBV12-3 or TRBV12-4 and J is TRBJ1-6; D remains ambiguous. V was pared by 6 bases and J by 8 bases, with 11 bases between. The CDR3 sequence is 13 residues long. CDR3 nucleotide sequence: TGTGCCAGCAGCCAAGACTTGGATTCACCCCTCCACTTT. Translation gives CASSQDLDSPLHF.

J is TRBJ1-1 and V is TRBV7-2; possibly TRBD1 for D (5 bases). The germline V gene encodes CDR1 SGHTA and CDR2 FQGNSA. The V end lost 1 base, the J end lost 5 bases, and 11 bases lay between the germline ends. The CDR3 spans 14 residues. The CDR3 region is CASSLVTGGTEAFF. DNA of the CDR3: TGTGCCAGCAGCTTAGTCACGGGGGGGACTGAAGCTTTCTTT.

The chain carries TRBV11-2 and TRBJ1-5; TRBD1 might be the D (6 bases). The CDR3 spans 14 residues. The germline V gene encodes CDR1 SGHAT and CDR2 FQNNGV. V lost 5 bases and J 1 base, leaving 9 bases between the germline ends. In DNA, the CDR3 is TGTGCCAGCAGCCGGGGGGCGAGCAATCAGCCCCAGCATTTT. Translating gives CASSRGASNQPQHF.

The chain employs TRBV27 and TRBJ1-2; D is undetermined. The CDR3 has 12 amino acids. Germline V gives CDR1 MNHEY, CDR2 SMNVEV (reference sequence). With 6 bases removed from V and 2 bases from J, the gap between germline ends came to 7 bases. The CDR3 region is CASRMSNYGYTF. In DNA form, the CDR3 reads TGTGCCAGCAGGATGAGCAACTATGGCTACACCTTC.

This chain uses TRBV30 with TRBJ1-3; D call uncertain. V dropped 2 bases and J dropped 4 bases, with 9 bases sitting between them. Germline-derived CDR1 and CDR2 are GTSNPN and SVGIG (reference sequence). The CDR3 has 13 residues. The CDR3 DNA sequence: TGTGCCTGGAGTATCGCAGTAGGAAACACCATATATTTT. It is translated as CAWSIAVGNTIYF.

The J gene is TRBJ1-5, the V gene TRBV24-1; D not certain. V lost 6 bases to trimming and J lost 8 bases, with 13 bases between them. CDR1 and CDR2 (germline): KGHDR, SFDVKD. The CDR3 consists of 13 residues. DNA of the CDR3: TGTGCCACCAGTCGGGAGGCCTGGGAGCCCCAGCATTTT. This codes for CATSREAWEPQHF.

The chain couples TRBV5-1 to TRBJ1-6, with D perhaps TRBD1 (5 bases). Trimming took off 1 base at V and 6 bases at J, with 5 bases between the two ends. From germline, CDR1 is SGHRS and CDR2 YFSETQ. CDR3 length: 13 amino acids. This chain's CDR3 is CASSLRGNSPLHF. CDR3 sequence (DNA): TGCGCCAGCAGCTTGAGGGGTAATTCACCCCTCCACTTT.

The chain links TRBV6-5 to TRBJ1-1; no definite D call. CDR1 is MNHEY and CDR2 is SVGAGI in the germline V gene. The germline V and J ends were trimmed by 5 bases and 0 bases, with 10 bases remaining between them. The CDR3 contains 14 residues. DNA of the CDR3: TGTGCCAGCAGTACCGCCGGTCTGAACACTGAAGCTTTCTTT. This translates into CASSTAGLNTEAFF.

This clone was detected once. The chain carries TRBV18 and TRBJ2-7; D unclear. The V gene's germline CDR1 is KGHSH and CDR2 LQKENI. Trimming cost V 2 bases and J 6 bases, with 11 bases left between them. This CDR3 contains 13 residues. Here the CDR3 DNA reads TGTGCCAGCTCACCAGGGCCAGCCGTCGAGCAGTACTTC. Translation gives CASSPGPAVEQYF.

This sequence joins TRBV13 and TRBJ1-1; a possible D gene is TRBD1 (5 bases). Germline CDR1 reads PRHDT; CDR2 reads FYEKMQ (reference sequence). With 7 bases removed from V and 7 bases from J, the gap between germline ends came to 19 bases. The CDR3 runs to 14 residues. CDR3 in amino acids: CASTTRGGSSEAFF. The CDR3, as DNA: TGTGCCAGCACCACCCGGGGGGGGTCGAGTGAAGCTTTCTTT.